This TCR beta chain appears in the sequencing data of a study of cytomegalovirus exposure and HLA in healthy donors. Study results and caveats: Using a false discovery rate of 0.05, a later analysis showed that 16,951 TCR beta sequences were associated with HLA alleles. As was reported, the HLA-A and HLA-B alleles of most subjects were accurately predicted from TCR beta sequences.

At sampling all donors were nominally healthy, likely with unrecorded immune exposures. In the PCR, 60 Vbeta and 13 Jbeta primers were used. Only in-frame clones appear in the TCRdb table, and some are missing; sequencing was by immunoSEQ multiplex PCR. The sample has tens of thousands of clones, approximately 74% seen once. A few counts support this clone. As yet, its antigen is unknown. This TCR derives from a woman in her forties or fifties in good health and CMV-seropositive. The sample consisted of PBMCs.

CDR3 amino acids: CASSSGQGHYEQYF. The DNA of the CDR3 is TGTGCCAGCAGCTCGGGACAGGGACACTACGAGCAGTACTTC. The chain recombines TRBV7-9 with TRBJ2-7, with 9 nucleotides matching TRBD1. J lost 3 bases, V lost 4 bases, and 4 bases had no gene match. There are 14 residues in the CDR3. CDR1 and CDR2 (germline): SEHNR, FQNEAQ (reference sequence).